One TCR beta chain is described in this entry. The data were taken from a study of T cell changes during pregnancy in multiple sclerosis. The assay was immunoSEQ multiplex PCR, and TCRdb's table has in-frame clones only and misses some. The sample records just over 55,000 clones, approximately 89% being singletons. This CDR3 has 15 amino acids. The germline CDR1 and CDR2 sequences are ENHRY and SYGVKD. Trimming cost V 6 bases and J 2 bases; bases outside gene matches: 1. Specimen: peripheral blood, collected after pregnancy. The sequence was collected from a female donor in good health, enrolled as a control in a pregnancy study. The V and J genes are TRBV10-3 and TRBJ2-6; TRBD1 aligns across 10 bases. CDR3 sequence (DNA): TGTGCCATCAGCGGACAGGGGGCTGGGGCCAACGTCCTGACTTTC. Translating it yields CAISGQGAGANVLTF.